This T cell receptor beta chain was recorded in a study of a mutant IDH1 vaccine in newly diagnosed glioma. Concerning this clone: Its matching antigen is unknown.

Sample time point: week 47, end of study. It was 300 ug of mutant IDH1 20-mer peptide that made up each vaccine dose, given with topical imiquimod. Profiling relied on immunoSEQ multiplex PCR, and the TCRdb table lists in-frame clones only, not all of them. This table has almost 25,000 clones, 82% appearing once. The CDR3 is 17 residues long. Looked up from germline, CDR1 is SNHLY and CDR2 is FYNNEI. With V trimmed by 6 bases and J by 0 bases, 4 bases remained unmatched. This chain connects TRBV2 to TRBJ2-5; 16 positions match TRBD2. The TCR originated in a man aged 35 to 55 with glioma. Some clones in this sample may be carry-over from other donors' samples. Source: PBMCs, taken from a glioma patient whose treatment included an IDH1 peptide vaccine. The CDR3 region has the DNA TGTGCCAGCAGACCGGGACTAGCGGGGGGGTACCAAGAGACCCAGTACTTC. It is translated as CASRPGLAGGYQETQYF.